A single sample is the source of the 23 T cell receptor beta chains below, sequenced in a study of blood T cell repertoires in COVID-19. Generated by immunoSEQ multiplex PCR, the TCRdb table keeps only in-frame clones and is missing some. The data show 280,000 or so clones, 80% to 90% seen once. The sequenced sample was PBMCs or T cells enriched from blood (not recorded which). The receptor set was obtained from a man younger than 45 who had recovered from COVID-19.

Note on this clone: Sequence at one end of the junction differs from germline and may be a read error. For the CDR3, the DNA is TGTGCTAGCAGCCCCACCGGCGGCCGACTAGAGACCCAGTACTTC. This gives the protein CASSPTGGRLETQYF. The chain is built from TRBV7-7 and TRBJ2-5; D unclear. In germline, CDR1 is SSHAT, CDR2 FNYEAQ (reference sequence). This CDR3 has 15 residues.

In nucleotides, the CDR3 is TGTGCCACCAGCCGTAGACAGGAAAGCTCTGGAAACACCATATATTTT. It is translated as CATSRRQESSGNTIYF. This rearrangement joins TRBV15 to TRBJ1-3, with D maybe TRBD1 (6 bases). Germline V lookup: CDR1 LNHNV, CDR2 YYDKDF (reference sequence). Trimming left V 5 bases short and J 0 bases short, with 14 bases between. This CDR3 contains 16 residues.

The V and J genes are TRBV6-5 and TRBJ1-3, with TRBD1 identical over 7 bases. The germline gives CDR1 MNHEY, CDR2 SVGAGI. CDR3 length: 13 residues. J gave up 8 bases and V 5 bases, and 6 bases lay outside the gene matches. The chain's CDR3 is CASSRDRVDTIYF. Written as DNA, the CDR3 is TGTGCCAGCAGTAGAGACAGGGTGGACACCATATATTTT.

A single count supports this clone. V and J are TRBV2 and TRBJ2-3; possibly TRBD1 for D (7 bases). This CDR3 spans 15 amino acids. Germline V lookup: CDR1 SNHLY, CDR2 FYNNEI. V lost 6 bases, J lost 3 bases, and 16 bases lay in between. The CDR3 is CASSPGGGWTDTQYF. DNA of the CDR3: TGTGCCAGCAGCCCTGGAGGGGGCTGGACAGATACGCAGTATTTT. The variable domain in full, completed from reference TRBV2 and TRBJ2-3, reads EPEVTQTPSHQVTQMGQEVILRCVPISNHLYFYWYRQILGQKVEFLVSFYNNEISEKSEIFDDQFSVERPDGSNFTLKIRSTKLEDSAMYFCASSPGGGWTDTQYFGPGTRLTVL.

The rearrangement uses TRBV7-3 and TRBJ2-1, with a possible D match to TRBD2 (6 bases). Trimming cost V 5 bases and J 0 bases, with 11 bases left between them. The germline V gene has CDR1 SGHTA and CDR2 FQGTGA. The CDR3 is 15 amino acids. CDR3 region: CASSRGGSSYNEQFF. CDR3 coding DNA: TGTGCCAGCAGCCGTGGGGGGAGCTCCTACAATGAGCAGTTCTTC.

V gene TRBV5-6 combines with J gene TRBJ1-2, with 8 positions matching TRBD1. J lost 1 base, V lost 5 bases, and 7 bases had no gene match. The CDR3 is 15 amino acids. Germline assignment: CDR1 SGHDT and CDR2 YYEEEE. The CDR3 region has the DNA TGTGCCAGCAGTCACACAGGGGGAAGTAACTATGGCTACACCTTC. This gives the protein CASSHTGGSNYGYTF.

The rearrangement joins TRBV2 to TRBJ1-1; TRBD1 is a possible D gene (6 bases). The CDR3 runs to 15 residues. V was clipped by 5 bases and J by 0 bases, with 13 bases between them. Germline V gives CDR1 SNHLY, CDR2 FYNNEI. This CDR3 is CASSKYRALNTEAFF. The CDR3 nucleotides read TGTGCCAGCAGTAAATACAGGGCACTGAACACTGAAGCTTTCTTT.

The chain employs TRBV6-6 and TRBJ2-5; D perhaps matches TRBD2 (6 bases). V was shortened by 2 bases and J by 3 bases, with 13 bases between the two germline ends. The germline V gene has CDR1 MNHNY and CDR2 SVGAGI (reference sequence). The CDR3 consists of 15 residues. As DNA, the CDR3 is TGTGCCAGCAGTTACACGGGGACTGGTAAAGAGACCCAGTACTTC. Its translation: CASSYTGTGKETQYF.

This clone showed up just once. The rearrangement uses TRBV9 and TRBJ2-5; perhaps TRBD2 as D (5 bases). The CDR3 is made up of 13 amino acids. Looked up from germline, CDR1 is SGDLS and CDR2 is YYNGEE. The V and J ends lost 6 bases and 1 base respectively, with 10 bases between them. The CDR3 nucleotides are TGTGCCAGCAACCCCCGGGGCCAAGAGACCCAGTACTTC. This encodes CASNPRGQETQYF.

The J gene is TRBJ1-2, the V gene TRBV6-2 or TRBV6-3; 9 nucleotides line up with TRBD1. Losses at the gene ends were 5 bases for V and 1 base for J; bases not matched to a gene: 14. The V gene's germline CDR1 is MNHEY and CDR2 SVGEGT. This CDR3 is 18 amino acids long. The CDR3 loop reads CASSAGLGQGSFNYGYTF. Here the CDR3 DNA reads TGTGCCAGCAGTGCCGGCCTGGGACAGGGAAGTTTTAACTATGGCTACACCTTC.

The chain recombines TRBV5-1 with TRBJ1-5, with D maybe TRBD1 (6 bases). With 4 bases removed from V and 6 bases from J, the gap between germline ends came to 17 bases. Per the germline V gene, CDR1 is SGHRS and CDR2 is YFSETQ. The CDR3 runs to 15 residues. CDR3 amino acids: CASSRNQGSGQPQHF. The DNA of the CDR3 is TGCGCCAGCAGCCGAAATCAGGGGTCAGGTCAGCCCCAGCATTTT.

The chain couples TRBV10-3 to TRBJ1-5; TRBD1 might be the D (6 bases). The CDR3 is 13 amino acids. The V gene lost 10 bases and the J gene lost 5 bases, with 15 bases spanning the gap. Germline V gene data show CDR1 as ENHRY and CDR2 as SYGVKD. Written as DNA, the CDR3 is TGTGCCAGCACGGCTGGGGGCTATCAGCCCCAGCATTTT. Residues: CASTAGGYQPQHF.

V usage is TRBV6-5 and J usage is TRBJ1-2, with 8 positions matching TRBD1. This CDR3 has 16 residues. The V gene end was trimmed by 4 bases and the J gene end by 4 bases; junction bases not matched to a gene: 11. The germline gives CDR1 MNHEY, CDR2 SVGAGI. The CDR3 loop reads CASSSAGQGVGYGYTF. The DNA for the CDR3 is TGTGCCAGCAGTTCCGCTGGACAGGGCGTAGGCTATGGCTACACCTTC.

The count of this clone is one. The CDR3: CSGDPGTPRSGTEAFF. The CDR3 DNA reads TGCAGCGGAGACCCCGGGACACCCAGGAGTGGGACTGAAGCTTTCTTT. The gene calls are TRBV29-1 and TRBJ1-1, with D perhaps matching TRBD1 (6 bases). CDR1 is SQVTM, CDR2 ANQGSEA, per germline. V gave up 7 bases and J gave up 5 bases, with 26 bases separating them. There are 16 residues in the CDR3.

The genes are TRBV7-3 and TRBJ1-3; 9 nucleotides match TRBD1. V shed 3 bases and J 4 bases; nucleotides not matched to a gene: 4. In germline, CDR1 is SGHTA, CDR2 FQGTGA. This CDR3 has 15 residues. The DNA for the CDR3 is TGTGCCAGCAGCTTGAACAGGGGGCCAGGAAACACCATATATTTT. It is translated as CASSLNRGPGNTIYF.

The chain recombines TRBV7-8 with TRBJ2-1, with 8 bases lining up with TRBD1. V lost 7 bases, J lost 0 bases, and 8 bases stayed unmatched. The germline CDR1 and CDR2 sequences are SGHVS and FQNEAQ. This CDR3 has 16 residues. The DNA for the CDR3 is TGTGCCAGCACCACGACAGGGGAATACTCCTACAATGAGCAGTTCTTC. This encodes CASTTTGEYSYNEQFF.

The chain's CDR3 is CASSLSDRLNQPQHF. Written as DNA, the CDR3 is TGCGCCAGCAGCTTGAGTGACAGGCTTAATCAGCCCCAGCATTTT. The chain uses TRBV5-1 and TRBJ1-5, with TRBD1 as a possible D gene (6 bases). CDR1 and CDR2 from the germline V gene are SGHRS and YFSETQ. V lost 1 base and J lost 4, with 12 bases in between. The CDR3 is 15 amino acids.

V and J are TRBV7-9 and TRBJ1-2; TRBD1 is a possible D gene (6 bases). The V gene's germline CDR1 is SEHNR and CDR2 FQNEAQ (reference sequence). CDR3 length: 15 residues. V shed 1 base and J shed 8 bases, with 17 bases lying between them. As DNA, the CDR3 is TGTGCCAGCAGCTTAGTTCACAGGGCTCTATACGGCTACACCTTC. It translates to CASSLVHRALYGYTF.

V is TRBV6-5 and J is TRBJ2-5; 9 bases map to TRBD1. V lost 5 bases and J lost 5; bases outside the gene matches: 3. The length of the CDR3 is 13 residues. CDR1 and CDR2 (germline): MNHEY, SVGAGI. CDR3 sequence (DNA): TGTGCCAGCAGTACAGGGGGCGCGGAGACCCAGTACTTC. It specifies CASSTGGAETQYF.

This rearrangement joins TRBV9 to TRBJ2-3; D may be TRBD1 (5 bases). The CDR3 is 15 residues long. Germline assignment: CDR1 SGDLS and CDR2 YYNGEE. Trimming took off 1 base at V and 4 bases at J, with 13 bases between the two ends. CDR3: CASSVQGVVADTQYF. CDR3 coding DNA: TGTGCCAGCAGCGTACAAGGGGTGGTTGCAGATACGCAGTATTTT.

The genes are TRBV10-2 and TRBJ1-2; 9 bases are shared with TRBD1. With 6 bases clipped from V and 2 bases from J, the junction kept 4 bases outside the gene matches. The CDR3 length is 14 residues. Germline CDR1 and CDR2: WSHSY and SAAADI. CDR3 residues: CASSRDRENYGYTF. In DNA, the CDR3 is TGCGCCAGCAGCCGGGACAGGGAAAACTATGGCTACACCTTC.

This chain uses TRBV7-2 with TRBJ2-2; D may be TRBD2 (6 bases). Germline CDR1 and CDR2: SGHTA and FQGNSA. Deletions cut 5 bases from V and 1 base from J, with 11 bases between. The CDR3 runs 15 residues. CDR3 nucleotide sequence: TGTGCCAGCAGCACACTAGCTTGGAACACCGGGGAGCTGTTTTTT. Translated: CASSTLAWNTGELFF.

The chain uses TRBV30 and TRBJ1-2; weak D call: TRBD1 (5 bases). Germline V gives CDR1 GTSNPN, CDR2 SVGIG (reference sequence). CDR3 size: 12 residues. Trimming removed 3 bases from V and 2 bases from J, with 7 bases in between. In DNA, the CDR3 is TGTGCCTGGAGGGAGGGGAACTATGGCTACACCTTC. It is translated as CAWREGNYGYTF.